The 4 T cell receptor beta chains below were found in one sample sequenced in a study of CD8+ T cells in alopecia areata. Extracted RNA was reverse transcribed into cDNA, the sequencing template. Repertoires were generated with immunoSEQ multiplex PCR, while TCRdb's copy carries only in-frame clones and drops some. The table has 55,000 to 70,000 clones, approximately 43% seen once. The specimen comprised CD8+ T cells sorted from blood, sampled at week 0. Receptors were obtained from a human donor with alopecia areata.

This clone was picked up a small number of times. The rearrangement uses TRBV27 and TRBJ2-2; TRBD2 aligns across 7 bases. CDR1 MNHEY and CDR2 SMNVEV come from the germline V gene (reference sequence). This CDR3 has 15 amino acids. V lost 7 bases, J lost 5 bases, and 10 bases stayed unmatched. Written as DNA, the CDR3 is TGTGCCAGCAAACAGCGGGGCGGGGGAACCGGGGAGCTGTTTTTT. It codes for CASKQRGGGTGELFF.

The chain recombines TRBV29-1 with TRBJ2-1; 9 bases line up with TRBD2. There are 16 residues in the CDR3. V lost 2 bases to trimming and J lost 1 base; unmatched junction nucleotides: 6. Per the germline V gene, CDR1 is SQVTM and CDR2 is ANQGSEA. CDR3 nucleotides: TGCAGCGTTGAATGGCTAGCGGGGCCTTCCTACAATGAGCAGTTCTTC. This gives the protein CSVEWLAGPSYNEQFF.

This clone rates as medium-sized (0.01 to 0.1%). The rearrangement links TRBV10-3 to TRBJ2-2, with 9 nucleotides matching TRBD1. The CDR3 contains 14 residues. The germline V gene encodes CDR1 ENHRY and CDR2 SYGVKD. Trimming at V came to 6 bases and at J to 4 bases, leaving 3 bases not matched to a gene. The CDR3 reads CAIRQGALTGELFF. The CDR3 coding sequence is TGTGCCATCAGACAGGGGGCCCTCACCGGGGAGCTGTTTTTT.

This chain links TRBV6-1 with TRBJ2-2; D is unresolved. The CDR3 contains 13 residues. V shed 4 bases and J shed 3 bases, with 6 bases lying between them. Germline values: CDR1 MNHNS, CDR2 SASEGT. CDR3 DNA: TGTGCCAGCAGTGGCAGAGACACCGGGGAGCTGTTTTTT. Translating it yields CASSGRDTGELFF.